This section outlines one TCR beta chain sequence together with its context. At deep level, the assay was performed. Generated by immunoSEQ multiplex PCR, the TCRdb table keeps only in-frame clones and is missing some. The sample has approximately 1,500,000 clones, roughly 96% seen once. Germline V gene lookup returns CDR1 WNHNN and CDR2 SYGVQD (reference sequence). V was pared by 3 bases and J by 11 bases, with 7 bases of the junction left unmatched. The CDR3 runs to 13 residues. The data belong to a study of shared clonotypes between healthy human individuals. The chain links TRBV10-1 to TRBJ2-3; 8 bases are a match to TRBD2. The sample taken for sequencing was naive CD4+ T cells sorted from blood. Indicated subset: CD45RA+ positively selected. This TCR came from a man younger than 45 in good health. The CDR3 loop is CASSEWGLGRQYF. The CDR3 coding sequence is TGCGCCAGCAGTGAATGGGGACTAGGAAGGCAGTATTTT.